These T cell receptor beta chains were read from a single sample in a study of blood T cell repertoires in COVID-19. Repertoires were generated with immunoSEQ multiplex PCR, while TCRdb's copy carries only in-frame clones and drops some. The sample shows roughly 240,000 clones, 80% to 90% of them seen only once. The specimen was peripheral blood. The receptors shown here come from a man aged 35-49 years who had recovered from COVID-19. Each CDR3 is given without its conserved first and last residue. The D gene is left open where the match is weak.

CDR3: ASSLERGVGYNEQF
J: TRBJ2-1
D: TRBD2
V: TRBV5-1

CDR3: ASTPTGVAGTGELF
J: TRBJ2-2
D: .
V: TRBV7-9

CDR3: ASSRLAGMTEELF
J: TRBJ2-2
D: TRBD2
V: TRBV5-1

CDR3: ASSYSRAQETQY
J: TRBJ2-5
D: .
V: TRBV6-2/TRBV6-3

CDR3: ASSQDPQGYTEAF
J: TRBJ1-1
D: .
V: TRBV4-3

CDR3: ASSVGLPGVDEQF
J: TRBJ2-1
D: .
V: TRBV9

CDR3: ASTADRNTGELF
J: TRBJ2-2
D: .
V: TRBV9

CDR3: AIGKGAALGSGNTIY
J: TRBJ1-3
D: .
V: TRBV10-3

CDR3: AIRASGERDGYT
J: TRBJ1-2
D: .
V: TRBV10-3

CDR3: ASRGGLNTQY
J: TRBJ2-3
D: TRBD2
V: TRBV6-5

CDR3: ASSARDRGQFYNEQF
J: TRBJ2-1
D: TRBD1
V: TRBV3-1/TRBV3-2

CDR3: ASRLRQGGNTEAF
J: TRBJ1-1
D: TRBD1
V: TRBV7-2

CDR3: ASSQELVAIREKLF
J: TRBJ1-4
D: .
V: TRBV4-3

CDR3: ASNSGSGNTIY
J: TRBJ1-3
D: .
V: TRBV19

CDR3: ASMWQDLRWGGSAGYGEQY
J: TRBJ2-7
D: TRBD2
V: TRBV2

CDR3: ASRRTGTRDTQY
J: TRBJ2-3
D: TRBD1
V: TRBV6-5

CDR3: ASSARQNTEAF
J: TRBJ1-1
D: .
V: TRBV10-2

CDR3: ASSLSPGGIMNTEAF
J: TRBJ1-1
D: TRBD1
V: TRBV7-2

CDR3: ASSPTTPLITNEKLF
J: TRBJ1-4
D: .
V: TRBV19

CDR3: ASSWQGAANEQY
J: TRBJ2-7
D: TRBD1
V: TRBV19

CDR3: ASSLILEGGQF
J: TRBJ2-1
D: .
V: TRBV7-2

CDR3: AWSPSAATGELF
J: TRBJ2-2
D: .
V: TRBV30

CDR3: ASRPTYRRTEAF
J: TRBJ1-1
D: .
V: TRBV6-5

CDR3: AIRTRDRGEEQY
J: TRBJ2-7
D: TRBD1
V: TRBV10-3

CDR3: ASGSANTEAF
J: TRBJ1-1
D: .
V: TRBV5-1

CDR3: ASSYSAGSGYT
J: TRBJ1-2
D: .
V: TRBV6-2/TRBV6-3

CDR3: ASSIGGAGEQY
J: TRBJ2-7
D: .
V: TRBV19

CDR3: ASSWGQSSPLH
J: TRBJ1-6
D: TRBD1
V: TRBV5-1

CDR3: ASSTGLTNTEAF
J: TRBJ1-1
D: .
V: TRBV19

CDR3: ASSPDLRWDEQY
J: TRBJ2-7
D: .
V: TRBV6-2/TRBV6-3

CDR3: ASSPPGTGPYGYT
J: TRBJ1-2
D: TRBD1
V: TRBV18

CDR3: ASSEAPGQGLFDGYT
J: TRBJ1-2
D: TRBD1
V: TRBV2

CDR3: ASSLATGNEQY
J: TRBJ2-7
D: .
V: TRBV5-1

CDR3: ASSYSAGDYGYT
J: TRBJ1-2
D: .
V: TRBV6-6

CDR3: ASKGTGREKLF
J: TRBJ1-4
D: TRBD1
V: TRBV6-5

CDR3: ASGTPGTEAF
J: TRBJ1-1
D: .
V: TRBV12-5

CDR3: ASSPGIRGVEDTQY
J: TRBJ2-3
D: TRBD2
V: TRBV18

CDR3: ASSLPGTGEKLF
J: TRBJ1-4
D: TRBD1
V: TRBV7-8

CDR3: ASSLGTSGVRETQY
J: TRBJ2-5
D: TRBD2
V: TRBV13

CDR3: ASSPGVRALYGYT
J: TRBJ1-2
D: .
V: TRBV27

CDR3: ASSLVTHRGTEAF
J: TRBJ1-1
D: .
V: TRBV7-9

CDR3: ASSSTRTDTQY
J: TRBJ2-3
D: .
V: TRBV7-2

CDR3: ASSPTAGDSTNEKLF
J: TRBJ1-4
D: .
V: TRBV6-2/TRBV6-3

CDR3: ASMDARPDTEAF
J: TRBJ1-1
D: .
V: TRBV7-2

CDR3: ASSAGARGQETQY
J: TRBJ2-5
D: .
V: TRBV7-7

CDR3: ASSLTLSSGSFNEQF
J: TRBJ2-1
D: TRBD2
V: TRBV7-6

CDR3: AISEGLAGGYEQY
J: TRBJ2-7
D: TRBD2
V: TRBV10-3

CDR3: ASSQRQGNYNEQF
J: TRBJ2-1
D: TRBD1
V: TRBV7-2

CDR3: ASSPRTSGVADTQY
J: TRBJ2-3
D: TRBD2
V: TRBV5-5

CDR3: ASSPPRGQGIFGQPQH
J: TRBJ1-5
D: TRBD1
V: TRBV18

CDR3: ASSGMGAGAQETQY
J: TRBJ2-5
D: TRBD2
V: TRBV10-2

CDR3: ASSSGISGGSYNEQF
J: TRBJ2-1
D: .
V: TRBV5-1